The present entry profiles one T cell receptor (beta chain) with its context. Its matching antigen is unknown. V was clipped by 3 bases and J by 5 bases, with 13 bases between them. The CDR3 spans 13 residues. The germline gives CDR1 SQVTM, CDR2 ANQGSEA. The sample originates from a study of T cell responses to AZD1222 COVID-19 vaccine. Produced via immunoSEQ multiplex PCR; TCRdb's table is partial and in-frame only. This sample has approximately 90,000 clones, with approximately 88% found just once. The study, taken as a whole, reports: Nearly half of spike-specific TCRs reportedly target variant regions that are unmutated in the B.1.351 and B.1.1.7 variants. Recipients of two AZD1222 doses showed rising Spike-specific TCR breadth and depth. Clonal diversity was possibly underestimated; the donors were predominantly white British and more often female.

The chain combines TRBV29-1 with TRBJ1-1, with TRBD1 as a possible D gene (6 bases). The clonotype originates from an adult in good health. Sequences were derived from peripheral blood, sampled on day 0 of AZD1222 vaccination. The CDR3 loop is CSVDVGGGTEAFF. CDR3 DNA sequence: TGCAGCGTTGATGTAGGGGGGGGGACTGAAGCTTTCTTT.